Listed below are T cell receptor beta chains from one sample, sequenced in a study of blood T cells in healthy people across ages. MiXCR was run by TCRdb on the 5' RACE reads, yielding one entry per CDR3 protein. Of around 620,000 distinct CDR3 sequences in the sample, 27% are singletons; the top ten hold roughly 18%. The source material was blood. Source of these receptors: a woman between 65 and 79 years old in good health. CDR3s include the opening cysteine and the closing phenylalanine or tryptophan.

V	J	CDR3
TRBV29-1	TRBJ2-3	CSVGVGSGSDTQYF
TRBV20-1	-	CSARVRTSDEQFF
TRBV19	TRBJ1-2	CASSIRGQLNYGYTF
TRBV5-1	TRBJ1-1	CASSLVEGRGTEAFF
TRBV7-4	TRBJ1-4	CASSWSGAGGEKLFF
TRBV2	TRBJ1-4	CASSEGRRGERLFF
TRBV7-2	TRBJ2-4	CASSPLGSGGAGLENIQYF
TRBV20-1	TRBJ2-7	CSASRGLGTDLYEQYF
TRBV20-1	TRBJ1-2	CSGVSSNYGYTF
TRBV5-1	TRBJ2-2	CAGSLGQVGAGELFF
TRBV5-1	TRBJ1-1	CASSLFAGQNTEAFF
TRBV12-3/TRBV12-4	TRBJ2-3	CASSFVSGGTSTDTQYF
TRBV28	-	CASSLMNEQFF
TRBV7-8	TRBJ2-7	CASSRGQYEQYF